A single sample is the source of the 26 T cell receptor beta chains below, sequenced in a study of CD8+CD57+ T cells in acquired aplastic anemia. Genomic DNA was employed as the template in profiling TCR beta VDJ and CDR3. TCRdb used MiXCR to reprocess the reads, holding one entry per CDR3 protein. Among some 180,000 distinct CDR3 sequences listed, approximately 45% were seen once. Sample: sorted CD4+, CD8+, or CD8+CD57+ T cells (not recorded which) from PBMCs. The source is a human donor in good health.

The chain combines TRBV9 with TRBJ1-6; D uncertain. The CDR3 covers 14 residues. The V and J ends lost 0 bases and 4 bases respectively, with 5 bases between them. Germline V CDR1 and CDR2: SGDLS, YYNGEE. CDR3 DNA sequence: TGTGCCAGCAGCGTAGCCGAATATAATTCACCCCTCCACTTT. Protein sequence: CASSVAEYNSPLHF.

J is TRBJ2-7 and V is TRBV7-2, with D maybe TRBD1 (6 bases). The CDR3 runs 15 residues. Trimming took 7 bases from V and 2 from J, leaving 18 bases between them. Germline CDR1 reads SGHTA; CDR2 reads FQGNSA. The CDR3 sequence is CASNPVRGTTYEQYF. The DNA of the CDR3 is TGTGCCAGCAACCCGGTGAGGGGGACGACCTACGAGCAGTACTTC.

This clonotype occurred a few times. The CDR3 region has the DNA TGCAGCGTGGGAGGACGGACTAGCGGGAGTGATACGCAGTATTTT. It specifies CSVGGRTSGSDTQYF. The V and J genes are TRBV29-1 and TRBJ2-3; 13 bases agree with TRBD2. Germline V gene data show CDR1 as SQVTM and CDR2 as ANQGSEA. The CDR3 is made up of 15 amino acids. Trimming removed 6 bases from V and 6 bases from J; junction bases left unmatched: 9.

This clonotype was counted at least ten times. The chain is built from TRBV7-9 and TRBJ2-5; TRBD1 matches at 7 bases. CDR3 length equals 14 residues. The V segment lost 5 bases and the J segment 4 bases; nucleotides outside the gene matches: 7. Germline CDR1 and CDR2: SEHNR and FQNEAQ (reference sequence). CDR3 nucleotide sequence: TGTGCCAGCAGCCAGACAGGGTTAGGAGAGACCCAGTACTTC. Protein product: CASSQTGLGETQYF.

There are many counts of this clonotype. The CDR3 here is CATSEPGQGRTDTQYF. The CDR3 DNA sequence: TGTGCCACCAGTGAACCCGGACAGGGTAGAACAGATACGCAGTATTTT. The chain couples TRBV24-1 to TRBJ2-3; 8 bases map to TRBD1. Per germline, CDR1 KGHDR and CDR2 SFDVKD. CDR3 length equals 16 residues. J gave up 3 bases and V 4 bases, and 8 bases lay outside the gene matches.

The chain links TRBV28 to TRBJ2-7; tentative D call: TRBD2 (7 bases). Deletions cut 4 bases from V and 6 bases from J, with 16 bases between. CDR1 MDHEN and CDR2 SYDVKM come from the germline V gene. The CDR3 has 14 residues. The CDR3 is CASSSRRGRGEQYF. CDR3 nucleotide sequence: TGTGCCAGCAGTTCGAGAAGGGGGAGGGGCGAGCAGTACTTC.

This clonotype was recorded at least ten times. This chain links TRBV9 with TRBJ2-3; D not certain. Germline loops: CDR1 SGDLS, CDR2 YYNGEE. This CDR3 is built from 12 residues. With 1 base removed from V and 4 bases from J, the gap between germline ends came to 4 bases. CDR3 sequence reads: CASSVSADTQYF. The CDR3 DNA follows: TGTGCCAGCAGCGTATCGGCAGATACGCAGTATTTT.

This clonotype was detected a few times. This chain links TRBV6-5 with TRBJ1-1; a possible D gene is TRBD1 (5 bases). CDR3 size: 13 residues. Trimming cost V 4 bases and J 10 bases, with 16 bases left between them. Germline CDR1 and CDR2: MNHEY and SVGAGI. CDR3 nucleotides: TGTGCCAGCAGTTCCAGGGAACCTAGGGGAGCTTTCTTT. Its protein product is CASSSREPRGAFF.

This clonotype was counted a few times. The chain combines TRBV24-1 with TRBJ2-5; tentative D call: TRBD2 (5 bases). Trimming left V 2 bases short and J 4 bases short, with 10 bases between. Germline assignment: CDR1 KGHDR and CDR2 SFDVKD. This CDR3 spans 14 amino acids. CDR3 residues: CATSDSGLGETQYF. Written as DNA, the CDR3 is TGTGCCACCAGTGATTCCGGACTCGGAGAGACCCAGTACTTC.

The chain employs TRBV3-1 and TRBJ1-5, with 10 bases matching TRBD1. Germline V gene lookup returns CDR1 LGHDT and CDR2 YNNKEL (reference sequence). The trim removed 0 bases at V and 5 bases at J, leaving 13 bases unmatched. The CDR3 has 19 residues. Here the CDR3 DNA reads TGTGCCAGCAGCCAAGATCAAAAGGGACAGGGGATGGCGGATCAGCCCCAGCATTTT. Amino acids: CASSQDQKGQGMADQPQHF.

CDR3 bases: TGCAGTGCTAGACAGGGACTAGCGGGATGGGGTGAGCAGTTCTTC. Its translation is CSARQGLAGWGEQFF. The chain is built from TRBV20-1 and TRBJ2-1; 13 positions match TRBD2. The germline V gene encodes CDR1 DFQATT and CDR2 SNEGSKA (reference sequence). The CDR3 totals 15 residues. Trimming cost V 2 bases and J 9 bases; bases outside gene matches: 7.

This clonotype has a count of ten or more. The chain carries TRBV15 and TRBJ2-7; TRBD2 matches at 13 bases. The CDR3 is made up of 21 amino acids. J lost 2 bases, V lost 4 bases, and 20 bases had no gene match. Per germline, CDR1 LNHNV and CDR2 YYDKDF (reference sequence). Written as DNA, the CDR3 is TGTGCCACCAGCAAAGAAGTTCCGGGACAGCTACTAGCGGGAGGGCCCTACGAGCAGTACTTC. Encoded protein: CATSKEVPGQLLAGGPYEQYF.

The chain combines TRBV25-1 with TRBJ1-2; tentatively, D is TRBD1 (5 bases). The V gene's germline CDR1 is MGHDK and CDR2 SYGVNS. The CDR3 spans 13 residues. V was clipped by 5 bases and J by 0 bases, with 7 bases between them. CDR3: CASSRGTNYGYTF. In nucleotides, the CDR3 is TGTGCCAGCAGTCGGGGCACTAACTATGGCTACACCTTC.

About this clonotype itself: A much larger clone lies a single base off, so this may be a read error. The V call is TRBV5-1, the J call TRBJ2-1; 12 bases map to TRBD2. J gave up 10 bases and V 6 bases, and 23 bases lay outside the gene matches. This CDR3 spans 19 amino acids. In germline, CDR1 is SGHRS, CDR2 YFSETQ. CDR3 nucleotide sequence: TGCGCCAGCACCTCCGGACTAGCGGGGATGACGGGGCCCTCCTACGAGCAGTTCTTC. Translating gives CASTSGLAGMTGPSYEQFF. The full variable domain, rest sourced from reference TRBV5-1 and TRBJ2-1, is KAGVTQTPRYLIKTRGQQVTLSCSPISGHRSVSWYQQTPGQGLQFLFEYFSETQRNKGNFPGRFSGRQFSNSRSEMNVSTLELGDSALYLCASTSGLAGMTGPSYEQFFGPGTRLTVL.

The V call is TRBV20-1, the J call TRBJ2-7; weak D call: TRBD2 (6 bases). CDR3 length equals 15 residues. Trimming left V 5 bases short and J 4 bases short, with 21 bases between. Germline CDR1 is DFQATT and CDR2 is SNEGSKA (reference sequence). The CDR3 DNA reads as TGCAGTGCTCCTAAAGTGGCGGGGATGCGGTACGAGCAGTACTTC. Its protein product is CSAPKVAGMRYEQYF.

This clonotype has more than one count but fewer than ten. The genes are TRBV20-1 and TRBJ2-5; 8 bases align to TRBD1. CDR1 and CDR2 from the germline V gene are DFQATT and SNEGSKA (reference sequence). V shed 6 bases and J 3 bases; nucleotides not matched to a gene: 3. The CDR3 loop spans 12 amino acids. CDR3 bases: TGCAGTGCCACGGACAGGGAAGAGACCCAGTACTTC. It codes for CSATDREETQYF.

V usage is TRBV24-1 and J usage is TRBJ2-1; perhaps TRBD2 as D (7 bases). The CDR3 sequence is 15 residues long. The V gene's germline CDR1 is KGHDR and CDR2 SFDVKD. With 5 bases removed from V and 8 bases from J, the gap between germline ends came to 18 bases. The CDR3 sequence: CATSGGGALLDEQFF. The CDR3 coding sequence is TGTGCCACCAGTGGAGGGGGGGCCCTCCTCGATGAGCAGTTCTTC.

This clonotype was seen a few times. CDR3 amino acids: CASSQDGAEQYF. CDR3 bases: TGTGCCAGCAGCCAAGACGGCGCCGAGCAGTACTTC. The V call is TRBV7-6, the J call TRBJ2-7; D is unclear. Germline CDR1 is SGHVS and CDR2 is FNYEAQ. The germline V and J ends were trimmed by 5 bases and 6 bases, with 11 bases remaining between them. The CDR3 has 12 amino acids.

This chain links TRBV24-1 with TRBJ2-7; 7 bases are a match to TRBD1. This CDR3 is 15 amino acids long. Per the germline V gene, CDR1 is KGHDR and CDR2 is SFDVKD. V dropped 4 bases and J dropped 2; count of bases not matched to a gene: 7. The CDR3 is CATSDGTVSPYEQYF. CDR3 nucleotides: TGTGCCACCAGTGACGGGACAGTAAGCCCCTACGAGCAGTACTTC.

This clonotype was seen many times. J is TRBJ2-2 and V is TRBV5-1, with 11 positions matching TRBD2. With 2 bases clipped from V and 1 base from J, the junction kept 1 base outside the gene matches. The V gene's germline CDR1 is SGHRS and CDR2 YFSETQ. This CDR3 has 16 amino acids. The CDR3 coding sequence is TGCGCCAGCAGCTTAGGACTAGCGGGGAACACCGGGGAGCTGTTTTTT. Its protein is CASSLGLAGNTGELFF.

This clonotype came up a few times. V usage is TRBV20-1 and J usage is TRBJ1-1; tentative D call: TRBD1 (5 bases). The CDR3 is 12 amino acids. Trimming took 6 bases from V and 5 from J, leaving 13 bases between them. Germline V lookup: CDR1 DFQATT, CDR2 SNEGSKA (reference sequence). As DNA, the CDR3 is TGCAGTGCAAGCAGGGCAGAGACTGAAGCTTTCTTT. Protein sequence: CSASRAETEAFF.

The chain links TRBV6-4 to TRBJ2-2; no clear D gene. Trimming left V 7 bases short and J 7 bases short, with 13 bases between. Germline-derived CDR1 and CDR2 are MRHNA and SNTAGT. The CDR3 runs 13 residues. CDR3 sequence reads: CASTRREGGELFF. Here the CDR3 DNA reads TGTGCCAGCACACGTAGAGAAGGCGGGGAGCTGTTTTTT.

This clonotype was recorded at least ten times. J is TRBJ2-7 and V is TRBV7-2, with 8 bases matching TRBD2. Trimming at V came to 4 bases and at J to 7 bases, leaving 6 bases not matched to a gene. Germline loops: CDR1 SGHTA, CDR2 FQGNSA. The CDR3 extends over 13 amino acids. CDR3 in DNA: TGTGCCAGCAGCTCCGCGGGGGGTTGGGAGCAGTACTTC. It encodes CASSSAGGWEQYF.

In its sample, this clonotype was seen many times. The gene calls are TRBV7-9 and TRBJ1-4, with unresolved D. CDR1 is SEHNR and CDR2 is FQNEAQ in the germline V gene (reference sequence). V lost 0 bases to trimming and J lost 4 bases, with 9 bases between them. The CDR3 runs to 15 residues. In DNA, the CDR3 is TGTGCCAGCAGCTTAGCGGGCACCTTTAATGAAAAACTGTTTTTT. This encodes CASSLAGTFNEKLFF.

This clonotype was seen a handful of times. The rearrangement uses TRBV29-1 and TRBJ2-1; 13 bases line up with TRBD2. The ends lost 4 bases at V and 6 bases at J; junction bases unmatched: 3. This CDR3 has 14 residues. CDR1 and CDR2 (germline): SQVTM, ANQGSEA. CDR3: CSVATSGGANEQFF. CDR3 bases: TGCAGCGTTGCTACTAGCGGGGGGGCCAATGAGCAGTTCTTC.

The chain combines TRBV15 with TRBJ2-1; tentative D call: TRBD2 (6 bases). The ends were cut back, 3 bases at V and 2 bases at J, with 11 bases in the middle. Germline CDR1 reads LNHNV; CDR2 reads YYDKDF (reference sequence). The CDR3 length is 15 residues. The CDR3 DNA reads TGTGCCACCAGCAGGGCGGGACTCACCTACAATGAGCAGTTCTTC. Its protein is CATSRAGLTYNEQFF.